This TCR beta chain comes out of a study of cytomegalovirus exposure and HLA in healthy donors. Study information: Counted in an early data release were roughly 81 million unique TCRs from HLA-typed donors.

With respect to this clone: Its target is not known.

Primers: 60 Vbeta forward and 13 Jbeta reverse. TCRdb keeps only in-frame clones here, not all; method: immunoSEQ multiplex PCR. The data show a few hundred thousand clones, about 82% seen once. CDR1 is SGHAT, CDR2 FQNNGV, per germline. This CDR3 spans 13 amino acids. V shed 5 bases, J shed 8 bases, and the junction held 8 bases outside the gene matches. Whole-study results and caveats: The authors excluded some V segments, including TRBV6-2 and TRBV6-3, as indistinguishable. Researchers counted around 180 TCR beta chains as cytomegalovirus-associated.

Sequenced: PBMCs. The chain uses TRBV11-2 and TRBJ1-2; 7 bases fit TRBD1. This TCR came from a man under 40 in good health and CMV-seronegative. CDR3 amino acids: CASSPGQVKGYTF. CDR3 coding DNA: TGTGCCAGCAGCCCTGGACAGGTGAAAGGCTACACCTTC.